The sequence of this TCR beta chain was determined in a study of response to subunit inactivated influenza vaccine. MiXCR was run by TCRdb on the RT-PCR reads, yielding one entry per CDR3 protein. The sample shows about 540,000 distinct CDR3 sequences, under 25% of them seen only once. The CDR3 runs to 16 residues. Trimming took off 4 bases at V and 3 bases at J, with 15 bases between the two ends. The sample was also linked to a second study, of T cells expressing NK-cell markers. This second study says: 5'RACE template switching built TCR beta cDNA with unique molecular identifiers.

This TCR was sampled from a man between 50 and 59 years old who received an inactivated influenza vaccine. The chain employs TRBV12-3 or TRBV12-4 and TRBJ2-2; D is possibly TRBD2 (5 bases). Source: CD4+ T cells sorted from PBMCs, taken roughly 12 days after vaccination. The CDR3 sequence is CASSSNAGVHTGELFF. The CDR3 region has the DNA TGTGCCAGCAGTTCGAATGCCGGGGTCCACACCGGGGAGCTGTTTTTT.